These 21 T cell receptor beta chains came from one sample sequenced in a study of Ad26.COV2.S vaccination and SARS-CoV-2 variants. Profiled with immunoSEQ multiplex PCR; TCRdb holds only in-frame clones, not every one. Among 350,000 to 450,000 clones, about 83% were seen once, and the ten largest hold approximately 7%. Specified treatment: 19 received Ad26.COV2.S at low or high dose, single or two shots; about 5 received placebo; per-sample allocation not given. At day 63 after the first vaccine or placebo injection, samples were drawn. Sequenced here: peripheral blood, sampled in a trial of Ad26.COV2.S vaccine versus placebo. These receptors all stem from a person between 18 and 65 years old who received the Ad26.COV2.S COVID-19 vaccine or a placebo.

This chain joins TRBV5-4 and TRBJ2-1; possibly TRBD1 for D (7 bases). The CDR3 is 16 residues long. The V end lost 2 bases, the J end lost 7 bases, and 19 bases lay between the germline ends. Germline values: CDR1 SGHNT, CDR2 YYREEE (reference sequence). The CDR3 nucleotides read TGTGCCAGCAGCTTACTTAAGACAGGGAGGACAAATGAGCAGTTCTTC. Protein sequence: CASSLLKTGRTNEQFF. Full variable domain (remainder filled in from reference TRBV5-4 and TRBJ2-1): ETGVTQSPTHLIKTRGQQVTLRCSSQSGHNTVSWYQQALGQGPQFIFQYYREEENGRGNFPPRFSGLQFPNYSSELNVNALELDDSALYLCASSLLKTGRTNEQFFGPGTRLTVL.

The chain recombines TRBV5-1 with TRBJ1-1; 10 nucleotides match TRBD1. Per the germline V gene, CDR1 is SGHRS and CDR2 is YFSETQ. The CDR3 is made up of 14 amino acids. V was pared by 4 bases and J by 6 bases, with 6 bases of the junction left unmatched. Here the CDR3 reads CASSPDRGVAEAFF. As DNA, the CDR3 is TGCGCCAGCAGCCCGGACAGGGGGGTAGCTGAAGCTTTCTTT. Full variable domain (outside the CDR3, taken from reference TRBV5-1 and TRBJ1-1): KAGVTQTPRYLIKTRGQQVTLSCSPISGHRSVSWYQQTPGQGLQFLFEYFSETQRNKGNFPGRFSGRQFSNSRSEMNVSTLELGDSALYLCASSPDRGVAEAFFGQGTRLTVV.

The V call is TRBV20-1, the J call TRBJ2-3; no reliable D call. Germline V gives CDR1 DFQATT, CDR2 SNEGSKA (reference sequence). This CDR3 comprises 13 residues. V was pared by 3 bases and J by 4 bases, with 11 bases between. The CDR3 DNA reads TGCAGTGCTAGTCTGGGGTGGGCAGATACGCAGTATTTT. It specifies CSASLGWADTQYF.

This clone was seen more than once but under ten times. The genes are TRBV7-9 and TRBJ2-2; D perhaps matches TRBD1 (5 bases). Trimming pared 3 bases from V and 3 bases from J, leaving 14 bases between. CDR1 SEHNR and CDR2 FQNEAQ come from the germline V gene (reference sequence). CDR3 length: 16 residues. The CDR3 DNA follows: TGTGCCAGCAGCTTCTACGGTTGGGGCGACACCGGGGAGCTGTTTTTT. This translates into CASSFYGWGDTGELFF. Using reference TRBV7-9 and TRBJ2-2 for the parts outside the CDR3, the full variable domain is DTGVSQNPRHKITKRGQNVTFRCDPISEHNRLYWYRQTLGQGPEFLTYFQNEAQLEKSRLLSDRFSAERPKGSFSTLEIQRTEQGDSAMYLCASSFYGWGDTGELFFGEGSRLTVL.

V usage is TRBV7-9 and J usage is TRBJ2-7, with D tentatively TRBD1 (7 bases). The germline V gene has CDR1 SEHNR and CDR2 FQNEAQ (reference sequence). The V gene lost 1 base and the J gene lost 2 bases, with 12 bases spanning the gap. The length of the CDR3 is 15 residues. The DNA for the CDR3 is TGTGCCAGCAGCTTAGGTCAGGGGGGCGCCTACGAGCAGTACTTC. This translates into CASSLGQGGAYEQYF.

The J gene is TRBJ1-1, the V gene TRBV30; weak D call: TRBD1 (5 bases). CDR3 length equals 12 residues. From germline, CDR1 is GTSNPN and CDR2 SVGIG (reference sequence). Trimming removed 0 bases from V and 10 bases from J, with 12 bases in between. CDR3 protein: CAWSVGAPRAFF. The CDR3 DNA reads as TGTGCCTGGAGTGTAGGGGCCCCTCGAGCTTTCTTT.

This clone was observed once. The chain employs TRBV11-2 and TRBJ2-1; TRBD2 aligns across 14 bases. Per germline, CDR1 SGHAT and CDR2 FQNNGV. V lost 4 bases, J lost 2 bases, and 10 bases stayed unmatched. The CDR3 has 19 amino acids. The CDR3 here is CASSSTKRLAGGPYNEQFF. The CDR3 nucleotides are TGTGCCAGCAGCTCTACGAAGCGACTAGCGGGAGGGCCCTACAATGAGCAGTTCTTC.

The rearrangement links TRBV5-1 to TRBJ1-2; TRBD1 aligns across 8 bases. Germline CDR1 is SGHRS and CDR2 is YFSETQ. This CDR3 spans 13 amino acids. Trimming took 4 bases from V and 5 from J; bases not matched to a gene: 4. CDR3 loop: CASSPTGEYGYTF. CDR3 nucleotide sequence: TGCGCCAGCAGCCCGACAGGGGAGTATGGCTACACCTTC.

The genes are TRBV7-9 and TRBJ2-5; TRBD2 is a possible D gene (5 bases). This CDR3 contains 16 residues. In germline, CDR1 is SEHNR, CDR2 FQNEAQ (reference sequence). The V end was cut by 5 bases, the J end by 1 base, with 17 bases between. The CDR3: CASSHQVGRIQETQYF. The CDR3 DNA reads as TGTGCCAGCAGCCATCAGGTGGGGAGAATCCAAGAGACCCAGTACTTC.

V is TRBV7-9 and J is TRBJ2-4, with unresolved D. This CDR3 has 17 amino acids. Between the trimmed V and J ends, which lost 4 bases and 0 bases, there was a span of 16 bases. The germline V gene encodes CDR1 SEHNR and CDR2 FQNEAQ (reference sequence). CDR3 loop: CASSSGTLSLAKNIQYF. CDR3 nucleotides: TGTGCCAGCAGCTCCGGCACTCTCTCTCTAGCCAAAAACATTCAGTACTTC.

This clone appeared a single time. The chain links TRBV28 to TRBJ1-1, with TRBD1 matching 7 bases. The length of the CDR3 is 15 residues. Per germline, CDR1 MDHEN and CDR2 SYDVKM. The V and J ends lost 5 bases and 6 bases, in that order; junction bases with no gene match: 12. The CDR3 here is CASSPLDRALAEAFF. The CDR3 DNA is TGTGCCAGCAGTCCCCTAGACAGGGCCTTGGCTGAAGCTTTCTTT.

The rearrangement uses TRBV5-5 and TRBJ1-4; weak D call: TRBD1 (5 bases). V lost 4 bases to trimming and J lost 3 bases, with 16 bases between them. The CDR3 has 16 amino acids. Germline V gene sequence: CDR1 SGHKS, CDR2 YYEKEE (reference sequence). As DNA, the CDR3 is TGTGCCAGCAGCCCGGGGGTCGGGGCGGCTAATGAAAAACTGTTTTTT. Translated: CASSPGVGAANEKLFF.

The rearrangement joins TRBV6-5 to TRBJ2-7, with D uncertain. With 2 bases removed from V and 2 bases from J, the gap between germline ends came to 10 bases. In germline, CDR1 is MNHEY, CDR2 SVGAGI. This CDR3 contains 14 residues. The CDR3 DNA follows: TGTGCCAGCAGTTACGTAGGACCCACCTACGAGCAGTACTTC. It specifies CASSYVGPTYEQYF.

This clone was seen once. The chain employs TRBV19 and TRBJ1-6; D is unclear. V lost 3 bases and J 7 bases, leaving 4 bases between the germline ends. The CDR3 is 12 residues long. CDR1 is LNHDA and CDR2 is SQIVND in the germline V gene (reference sequence). The CDR3 sequence is CASSIINSPLHF. CDR3 DNA: TGTGCCAGTAGTATTATAAATTCACCCCTCCACTTT.

The CDR3 reads CASSWDKQGNIAKNIQYF. CDR3 sequence (DNA): TGTGCCAGCAGTTGGGATAAACAGGGGAATATAGCCAAAAACATTCAGTACTTC. V gene TRBV11-2 combines with J gene TRBJ2-4, with TRBD1 matching over 7 bases. Per the germline V gene, CDR1 is SGHAT and CDR2 is FQNNGV. This CDR3 spans 18 amino acids. V gave up 6 bases and J gave up 0 bases; unmatched junction bases: 14.

The genes are TRBV18 and TRBJ1-6; a possible D gene is TRBD1 (5 bases). V was clipped by 3 bases and J by 5 bases, with 14 bases between them. Per the germline V gene, CDR1 is KGHSH and CDR2 is LQKENI. The CDR3 is made up of 16 amino acids. CDR3 nucleotides: TGTGCCAGCTCACCGACAGCATCCTTCGATAATTCACCCCTCCACTTT. This translates into CASSPTASFDNSPLHF.

The sample holds a few counts of this clone. The rearrangement joins TRBV5-5 to TRBJ2-5; weak D call: TRBD2 (6 bases). The germline V and J ends were trimmed by 0 bases and 4 bases, with 13 bases remaining between them. This CDR3 spans 15 amino acids. Germline CDR1 is SGHKS and CDR2 is YYEKEE (reference sequence). As DNA, the CDR3 is TGTGCCAGCAGCTTGGCCCCCGGGGGAGGAGAGACCCAGTACTTC. Its translation: CASSLAPGGGETQYF.

The chain employs TRBV11-3 and TRBJ1-1; no definite D call. Germline-derived CDR1 and CDR2 are SGHNT and YENEEA. V was shortened by 2 bases and J by 1 base, with 8 bases between the two germline ends. This CDR3 region has 14 residues. CDR3 amino acids: CASSLSGGNTEAFF. CDR3 in DNA: TGTGCCAGCAGCTTATCGGGAGGGAACACTGAAGCTTTCTTT.

This chain connects TRBV7-9 to TRBJ2-2, with 7 bases aligning to TRBD1. The CDR3 is made up of 15 amino acids. Germline CDR1 is SEHNR and CDR2 is FQNEAQ (reference sequence). The V segment lost 5 bases and the J segment 2 bases; nucleotides outside the gene matches: 5. CDR3 nucleotides: TGTGCCAGCAGCCTGGGACAGACAAACACCGGGGAGCTGTTTTTT. It yields the protein CASSLGQTNTGELFF.

This chain connects TRBV6-5 to TRBJ1-2; 7 nucleotides line up with TRBD1. Per the germline V gene, CDR1 is MNHEY and CDR2 is SVGAGI. V was pared by 7 bases and J by 6 bases, with 8 bases of the junction left unmatched. This CDR3 spans 13 amino acids. DNA of the CDR3: TGTGCCAGCACCGTACCAGGGGGTGATGGCTACACCTTC. Protein: CASTVPGGDGYTF.

The chain employs TRBV24-1 and TRBJ2-1; D gene ambiguous. This CDR3 comprises 16 residues. Trimming shortened V by 4 bases and J by 8 bases, and 20 bases separated the two germline ends. Germline lookup yields CDR1 KGHDR and CDR2 SFDVKD. CDR3 in amino acids: CATSEATPRGIDEQFF. The DNA of the CDR3 is TGTGCCACCAGTGAGGCTACTCCTCGTGGGATCGATGAGCAGTTCTTC.